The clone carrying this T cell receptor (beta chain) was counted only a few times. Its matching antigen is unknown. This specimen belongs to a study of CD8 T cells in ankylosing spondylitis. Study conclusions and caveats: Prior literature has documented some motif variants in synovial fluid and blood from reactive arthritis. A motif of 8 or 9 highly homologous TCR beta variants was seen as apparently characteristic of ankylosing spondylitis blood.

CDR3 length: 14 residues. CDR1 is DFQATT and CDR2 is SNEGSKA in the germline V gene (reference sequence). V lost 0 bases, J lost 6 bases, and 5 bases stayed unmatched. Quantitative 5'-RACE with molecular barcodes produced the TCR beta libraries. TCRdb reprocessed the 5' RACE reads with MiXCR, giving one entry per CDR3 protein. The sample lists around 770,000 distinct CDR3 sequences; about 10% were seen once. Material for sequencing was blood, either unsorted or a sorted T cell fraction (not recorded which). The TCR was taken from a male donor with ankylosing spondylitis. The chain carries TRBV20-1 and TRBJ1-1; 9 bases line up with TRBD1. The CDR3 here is CSARDPRQGAEAFF. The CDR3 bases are TGCAGTGCTAGAGACCCCAGACAGGGGGCTGAAGCTTTCTTT.